The clone carrying this T cell receptor (beta chain) has only a few counts. Its specificity is not known. Germline CDR1 SGHAT, CDR2 FQNNGV. The CDR3 covers 15 residues. Trimming removed 5 bases from V and 10 bases from J; junction bases left unmatched: 7. This sample is drawn from a study of vaccination effects on CD4 cells after COVID-19. Study at large: Under the ViraFEST assay, PBMC were stimulated with viral peptide pools so that antigen-specific CD4+ T cells expanded. Sequencing was performed afterwards.

Libraries were prepared by immunoSEQ multiplex PCR; TCRdb keeps only in-frame clonotypes and omits some of them. Of about 45,000 clones listed, about 70% are singletons. Culture lasted 10 days before CD4+ T cell isolation. On day 3 and again on day 7, half the medium was replaced with IL-2 medium. The receptor comes from a human donor who had a prior SARS-CoV-2 infection. The chain joins TRBV11-2 to TRBJ2-1; 14 nucleotides line up with TRBD2. Sequencing used CD4+ T cells from PBMCs cultured without peptide, obtained before COVID-19 vaccination. The CDR3 region is CASSLGLAGGNEQFF. CDR3 coding DNA: TGTGCCAGCAGCCTCGGACTAGCGGGAGGTAACGAGCAGTTCTTC.